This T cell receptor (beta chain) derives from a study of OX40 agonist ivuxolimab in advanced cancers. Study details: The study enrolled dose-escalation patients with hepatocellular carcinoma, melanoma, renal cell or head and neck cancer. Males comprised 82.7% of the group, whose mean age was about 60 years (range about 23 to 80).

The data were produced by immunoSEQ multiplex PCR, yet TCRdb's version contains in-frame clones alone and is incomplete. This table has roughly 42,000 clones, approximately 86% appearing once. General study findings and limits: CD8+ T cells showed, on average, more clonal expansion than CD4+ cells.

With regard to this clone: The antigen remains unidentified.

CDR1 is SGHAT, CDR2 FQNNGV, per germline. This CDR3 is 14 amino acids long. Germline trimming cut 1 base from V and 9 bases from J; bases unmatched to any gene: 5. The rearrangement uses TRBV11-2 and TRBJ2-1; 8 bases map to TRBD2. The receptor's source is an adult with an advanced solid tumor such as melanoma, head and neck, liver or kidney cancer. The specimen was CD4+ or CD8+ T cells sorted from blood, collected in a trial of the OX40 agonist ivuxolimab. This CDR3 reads CASSLGSGSAEQFF. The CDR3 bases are TGTGCCAGCAGCTTAGGGAGCGGGAGTGCTGAGCAGTTCTTC.